This T cell receptor (beta chain) was documented in a study of identical twins. CDR3 size: 16 residues. The germline CDR1 and CDR2 sequences are KGHSH and LQKENI. V gave up 2 bases and J gave up 4 bases, with 17 bases separating them. Whole-study findings and limits: The more abundant beta clonotypes in cord blood had fewer insertions, and memory repertoires did not show this.

One entry per CDR3 protein results from TCRdb running MiXCR on the 5' RACE reads. The table records roughly 770,000 distinct CDR3 sequences, 15% to 20% of them present only once. Healthy Caucasian individuals made up all the donors. Worth noting for this clonotype: Its target is unknown.

The sample also formed part of further work on T cells expressing NK-cell markers. From that study: Serological testing identified seven of the eight sequenced donors as HCMV-seropositive and one as seronegative. For about six donors, the dominant NKG2C+ clonotypes made up roughly 1.0-8% of their CD8+ T cells.

The clonotype comes from a woman in her late teens or twenties in good health. Specimen: PBMCs. V and J are TRBV18 and TRBJ1-2, with D uncertain. CDR3 loop: CASSPSPQATPYGYTF. For the CDR3, the DNA is TGTGCCAGCTCACCAAGTCCGCAGGCAACACCCTATGGCTACACCTTC.